This T cell receptor beta chain was identified in a study of radiation and T cells in renal cell carcinoma. TCRdb keeps only in-frame clones here, not all; method: immunoSEQ multiplex PCR. The sample holds just under 150,000 clones, 75% to 90% seen once. Notes on the study in general: Without pretreatment biopsies, baseline tumor clonotype presence was undetermined.

Documented time point: blood 4 weeks post-SBRT, at nephrectomy. Treatment denoted: 15 Gy SBRT to primary tumor, nephrectomy 4 weeks later. Nephrectomy followed 15 Gy stereotactic body radiation by 4 weeks. This renal cell carcinoma was of the clear cell type. The germline V and J ends were trimmed by 1 base and 1 base, with 10 bases remaining between them. The CDR3 sequence is 16 residues long. Germline CDR1 is LGHNA and CDR2 is YSLEER. A note on this clone: Its antigen is undetermined.

This TCR was sampled from a woman aged 50 to 60 with renal cell carcinoma. The source was blood, collected from a patient whose treatment included radiotherapy and nephrectomy. The chain carries TRBV4-3 and TRBJ2-2; the D gene is possibly TRBD1 (5 bases). CDR3: CASSQGARGNTGELFF. In nucleotides, the CDR3 is TGCGCCAGCAGCCAAGGGGCTAGGGGGAACACCGGGGAGCTGTTTTTT.